One and the same sample provided the 30 T cell receptor beta chains below, sequenced in a study of molecular identifiers for immune sequencing clone quantification. Each CDR3 protein gets one entry after TCRdb re-called the PCR reads with MiXCR. The sample includes approximately 20,000 distinct CDR3 sequences, under 25% of them seen just once. The sample taken for sequencing was naive CD8+ T cells from blood, with Jurkat cell RNA spiked in. Sample subset: FACS-sorted CD8+CD4-CCR7+CD45RA+ naive T cells. The receptors here all came from a human donor in good health. Some libraries in this study had Jurkat cell RNA spiked in.

This clonotype appeared a few times. The chain couples TRBV7-9 to TRBJ2-5; 10 bases map to TRBD1. The CDR3 has 19 residues. Germline CDR1 reads SEHNR; CDR2 reads FQNEAQ (reference sequence). V was pared by 5 bases and J by 6 bases, with 21 bases of the junction left unmatched. The chain's CDR3 is CASSPLVGVGTGDWKTQYF. The CDR3 bases are TGTGCCAGCAGCCCCCTCGTGGGCGTGGGGACAGGGGACTGGAAGACCCAGTACTTC.

This clonotype is medium-sized. V is TRBV7-8 and J is TRBJ1-4, with unresolved D. Trimming left V 1 base short and J 3 bases short, with 6 bases between. The CDR3 has 14 amino acids. Germline CDR1 reads SGHVS; CDR2 reads FQNEAQ. For the CDR3, the DNA is TGTGCCAGCAGCTTAGGGGCTCCTAATGAAAAACTGTTTTTT. This gives the protein CASSLGAPNEKLFF.

By share, this clonotype counts as medium-sized (0.01 to 0.1%). This rearrangement joins TRBV6-2 or TRBV6-3 to TRBJ2-1; D might be TRBD1 or TRBD2, each matching 5 bases. The V end lost 6 bases, the J end lost 8 bases, and 17 bases lay between the germline ends. Germline loops: CDR1 MNHEY, CDR2 SVGEGT. The CDR3 is 14 residues long. CDR3 residues: CASSSGLARDEQFF. In DNA form, the CDR3 reads TGTGCCAGCAGCTCGGGGCTAGCCCGCGATGAGCAGTTCTTC.

On this clonotype itself: A much more abundant neighbour one base away suggests this may be a read error. The V call is TRBV13, the J call TRBJ2-7; TRBD2 is a possible D gene (6 bases). The CDR3 is 14 residues long. The ends were cut back, 3 bases at V and 6 bases at J, with 15 bases in the middle. Germline V CDR1 and CDR2: PRHDT, FYEKMQ (reference sequence). CDR3 sequence: CASSLGGQPTEQYF. CDR3 nucleotide sequence: TGTGCCAGCAGCTTGGGAGGACAACCTACCGAGCAGTACTTC.

This clonotype was picked up a small number of times. The rearrangement joins TRBV14 to TRBJ2-5, with D tentatively TRBD2 (5 bases). CDR1 is SGHDN and CDR2 is FVKESK in the germline V gene. Trimming removed 2 bases at V and 5 bases at J, with 9 bases between. The CDR3 sequence is 13 residues long. The CDR3 loop is CASSQWTGETQYF. Here the CDR3 DNA reads TGTGCCAGCAGCCAATGGACTGGGGAGACCCAGTACTTC. Full variable domain (remainder filled in from reference TRBV14 and TRBJ2-5): EAGVTQFPSHSVIEKGQTVTLRCDPISGHDNLYWYRRVMGKEIKFLLHFVKESKQDESGMPNNRFLAERTGGTYSTLKVQPAELEDSGVYFCASSQWTGETQYFGPGTRLLVL.

This chain uses TRBV7-2 with TRBJ2-5; D tentatively reads TRBD1 or TRBD2 (6 bases each). Trimming shortened V by 1 base and J by 4 bases, and 13 bases separated the two germline ends. The length of the CDR3 is 15 residues. The germline gives CDR1 SGHTA, CDR2 FQGNSA. CDR3 in amino acids: CASSLVGGGVETQYF. The CDR3 bases are TGTGCCAGCAGCTTAGTCGGGGGCGGGGTAGAGACCCAGTACTTC.

This clonotype was counted ten times or more. This chain joins TRBV28 and TRBJ2-7; 7 bases are shared with TRBD1. CDR1 MDHEN and CDR2 SYDVKM come from the germline V gene. The CDR3 runs 13 residues. V was pared by 6 bases and J by 7 bases, with 9 bases of the junction left unmatched. The CDR3 sequence: CASSRPDRVEQYF. The CDR3 bases are TGTGCCAGCAGCCGACCCGACAGGGTTGAGCAGTACTTC.

The chain's CDR3 is CASSLGALAGGPHDEQFF. The CDR3 DNA sequence: TGTGCCAGCAGCTTAGGGGCTCTAGCGGGAGGGCCCCACGATGAGCAGTTCTTC. The V gene is TRBV11-3, the J gene TRBJ2-1, with 12 bases lining up with TRBD2. The CDR3 is made up of 18 amino acids. The trim removed 1 base at V and 8 bases at J, leaving 12 bases unmatched. Germline CDR1 is SGHNT and CDR2 is YENEEA.

This clonotype is termed medium-sized. The chain carries TRBV4-3 and TRBJ2-7; D gene uncertain. Germline lookup yields CDR1 LGHNA and CDR2 YSLEER. The CDR3 length is 13 residues. V lost 0 bases and J lost 3, with 6 bases in between. Written as DNA, the CDR3 is TGCGCCAGCAGCCAAGACCCAGACTACGAGCAGTACTTC. This translates into CASSQDPDYEQYF.

The gene calls are TRBV6-2 or TRBV6-3 and TRBJ2-1; no definite D call. Deletions cut 4 bases from V and 4 bases from J, with 8 bases between. The germline CDR1 and CDR2 sequences are MNHEY and SVGEGT. The CDR3 totals 13 residues. The CDR3 nucleotides read TGTGCCAGCAGTTTGGTTTTGTACAATGAGCAGTTCTTC. It yields the protein CASSLVLYNEQFF.

Note on this clonotype: Compared with germline, one end of the junction differs, possibly owing to a read error. This rearrangement joins TRBV4-3 to TRBJ2-2; D is possibly TRBD2 (6 bases). The CDR3 extends over 13 amino acids. Germline CDR1 LGHNA, CDR2 YSLEER. The CDR3 coding sequence is TGCGCCAGCAGCGAGGACGGGCGCGGGGAGCTGGTTTTT. Its translation is CASSEDGRGELVF.

V is TRBV4-1 and J is TRBJ1-5; D call uncertain. The CDR3 consists of 14 residues. Trimming removed 2 bases from V and 6 bases from J, with 11 bases in between. CDR1 MGHRA and CDR2 YSYEKL come from the germline V gene. Here the CDR3 reads CASSQSAMGQPQHF. The CDR3 nucleotides are TGCGCCAGCAGCCAAAGCGCTATGGGTCAGCCCCAGCATTTT.

In this sample, this clonotype turned up many times. V is TRBV20-1 and J is TRBJ2-7; 8 nucleotides agree with TRBD2. CDR3 length: 13 residues. Germline V CDR1 and CDR2: DFQATT, SNEGSKA (reference sequence). V gave up 6 bases and J gave up 5 bases; unmatched junction bases: 9. CDR3 residues: CSATGTRTHEQYF. The CDR3 DNA reads TGCAGTGCAACCGGGACTAGAACGCACGAGCAGTACTTC.

The table lists this clonotype with a few counts. The gene calls are TRBV25-1 and TRBJ2-2, with D perhaps matching TRBD1 (6 bases). V lost 6 bases, J lost 4 bases, and 12 bases lay in between. The CDR3 is 14 residues long. CDR1 is MGHDK, CDR2 SYGVNS, per germline. CDR3 residues: CASRVTGSTGELFF. The CDR3 coding sequence is TGTGCCAGCAGGGTGACAGGATCCACCGGGGAGCTGTTTTTT.

This clonotype was observed many times. The chain couples TRBV9 to TRBJ2-1; TRBD2 matches 8 bases. Germline CDR1 and CDR2: SGDLS and YYNGEE. The CDR3 is made up of 14 amino acids. Trimming at V came to 5 bases and at J to 2 bases, leaving 3 bases not matched to a gene. In DNA form, the CDR3 reads TGTGCCAGCAGGGAGACTAGCGCCTACAATGAGCAGTTCTTC. Its protein is CASRETSAYNEQFF.

This clonotype was counted at least ten times. The chain carries TRBV4-1 and TRBJ2-7, with D possibly called TRBD1 or TRBD2 (5 bases each). V was cut by 0 bases and J by 3 bases, with 12 bases left in between. Germline CDR1 reads MGHRA; CDR2 reads YSYEKL. The CDR3 is 15 amino acids. This CDR3 is CASSQDRGRRYEQYF. The CDR3 nucleotides read TGCGCCAGCAGCCAAGATCGGGGACGACGCTACGAGCAGTACTTC.

This clonotype was observed many times. V usage is TRBV5-1 and J usage is TRBJ1-1; maybe TRBD1 (5 bases). Per germline, CDR1 SGHRS and CDR2 YFSETQ. CDR3 length equals 14 residues. V was pared by 3 bases and J by 4 bases, with 13 bases between. In DNA, the CDR3 is TGCGCCAGCAGCTCCGGGACGGAGGGCACTGAAGCTTTCTTT. It codes for CASSSGTEGTEAFF.

In this sample, this clonotype turned up many times. The chain joins TRBV28 to TRBJ2-2; a possible D gene is TRBD2 (5 bases). CDR1 and CDR2 from the germline V gene are MDHEN and SYDVKM. This CDR3 is built from 13 residues. Trimming removed 7 bases from V and 11 bases from J, with 17 bases in between. CDR3 amino acids: CASTGGSAAELFF. DNA of the CDR3: TGTGCCAGCACCGGTGGTAGCGCCGCCGAGCTGTTTTTT.

This clonotype was picked up many times. J is TRBJ2-1 and V is TRBV10-3; 7 bases fit TRBD2. V lost 5 bases to trimming and J lost 7 bases; unmatched junction nucleotides: 2. The CDR3 sequence is 12 residues long. Per the germline V gene, CDR1 is ENHRY and CDR2 is SYGVKD. Written as DNA, the CDR3 is TGTGCCATCAGTTCCGGGGGGAATGAGCAGTTCTTC. This codes for CAISSGGNEQFF.

This clonotype is medium-sized within its sample. V and J are TRBV12-3 or TRBV12-4 and TRBJ2-1; D uncertain. The V end was cut by 2 bases, the J end by 1 base, with 9 bases between. The CDR3 is 15 residues long. The CDR3 spells CASSLLANSYNEQFF. DNA of the CDR3: TGTGCCAGCAGTTTACTTGCCAATTCCTACAATGAGCAGTTCTTC.

In its sample, this clonotype was seen many times. J is TRBJ2-4 and V is TRBV29-1; 15 positions match TRBD2. The CDR3 loop spans 22 amino acids. J gave up 3 bases and V 6 bases, and 24 bases lay outside the gene matches. Germline V lookup: CDR1 SQVTM, CDR2 ANQGSEA. The CDR3 DNA sequence: TGCAGCGTGCTCACCAATCCGGGACTAGCGGGAGGAACCAAGGGAAACAAAAACATTCAGTACTTC. Amino acids: CSVLTNPGLAGGTKGNKNIQYF.

The genes are TRBV19 and TRBJ2-1; 8 nucleotides agree with TRBD2. The V gene's germline CDR1 is LNHDA and CDR2 SQIVND (reference sequence). V was clipped by 4 bases and J by 10 bases; unmatched bases: 3. This CDR3 is 12 amino acids long. The CDR3 DNA is TGTGCCAGTAGTACCCAGCGGGAGGAGCAGTTCTTC. It specifies CASSTQREEQFF.

Relative to its sample, this clonotype is medium-sized (0.01 to 0.1%). This CDR3 is CASSYSSSYNEQFF. Written as DNA, the CDR3 is TGTGCCAGCAGTTACTCGAGCTCCTACAATGAGCAGTTCTTC. V and J are TRBV6-6 and TRBJ2-1; D uncertain. The germline V and J ends were trimmed by 0 bases and 0 bases, with 3 bases remaining between them. Germline V gene lookup returns CDR1 MNHNY and CDR2 SVGAGI (reference sequence). This CDR3 comprises 14 residues.

This clonotype was counted at least ten times. This sequence joins TRBV6-5 and TRBJ2-7; 16 bases are a match to TRBD2. The CDR3 runs 20 residues. V shed 4 bases and J 0 bases; nucleotides not matched to a gene: 12. Germline CDR1 reads MNHEY; CDR2 reads SVGAGI. CDR3 protein: CASSSSGTSGRAGGSYEQYF. DNA of the CDR3: TGTGCCAGCAGTTCCTCCGGGACTAGCGGGAGGGCCGGCGGCTCCTACGAGCAGTACTTC.

With respect to this clonotype: A single base separates this from a much larger clone, so it may be a read error. The chain combines TRBV6-6 with TRBJ2-1, with 7 bases that match TRBD2. This CDR3 has 15 residues. The ends lost 0 bases at V and 13 bases at J; junction bases unmatched: 12. The germline V gene has CDR1 MNHNY and CDR2 SVGAGI (reference sequence). CDR3 loop: CASSYSNRGGRGQFF. The DNA for the CDR3 is TGTGCCAGCAGTTACTCGAATAGGGGAGGGAGAGGACAGTTCTTC.

This clonotype was counted many times. V usage is TRBV29-1 and J usage is TRBJ2-3; D gene unclear. The length of the CDR3 is 14 residues. Germline CDR1 and CDR2: SQVTM and ANQGSEA. V was cut by 3 bases and J by 0 bases, with 10 bases left in between. CDR3 protein: CSVDLPESTDTQYF. Here the CDR3 DNA reads TGCAGCGTTGATCTCCCGGAGAGCACAGATACGCAGTATTTT.

About this clonotype itself: Since a much larger clone is just one base distant, this may be a read error. The chain is built from TRBV29-1 and TRBJ2-7; D not certain. The CDR3 sequence is 15 residues long. Germline V gene lookup returns CDR1 SQVTM and CDR2 ANQGSEA. CDR3 coding DNA: TGCAGCGTTGAAGATCCCCGGGTGAGGTCGAGCGAGCAGCACTTC. It yields the protein CSVEDPRVRSSEQHF.

For this clonotype: A much larger clone differs by one base, so this may be a read error. The chain uses TRBV7-3 and TRBJ2-3; weak D call: TRBD2 (6 bases). The CDR3 length is 14 residues. Germline values: CDR1 SGHTA, CDR2 FQGTGA. The CDR3 loop reads CASSLLSGADMQYF. The CDR3 DNA is TGTGCCAGCAGCTTACTTTCGGGAGCAGATATGCAGTATTTT. Based on the CDR3 plus reference TRBV7-3 and TRBJ2-3, the full variable domain is GAGVSQTPSNKVTEKGKYVELRCDPISGHTALYWYRQSLGQGPEFLIYFQGTGAADDSGLPNDRFFAVRPEGSVSTLKIQRTERGDSAVYLCASSLLSGADMQYFGPGTRLTVL.

The chain uses TRBV7-6 and TRBJ1-5, with 8 bases aligning to TRBD1. Per germline, CDR1 SGHVS and CDR2 FNYEAQ. The length of the CDR3 is 15 residues. V was pared by 5 bases and J by 3 bases, with 6 bases of the junction left unmatched. This chain's CDR3 is CASSEGTGFNQPQHF. The CDR3 nucleotides are TGTGCCAGCAGCGAAGGGACAGGCTTCAATCAGCCCCAGCATTTT. Together with reference TRBV7-6 and TRBJ1-5, the CDR3 gives the full variable domain: GAGVSQSPRYKVTKRGQDVALRCDPISGHVSLYWYRQALGQGPEFLTYFNYEAQQDKSGLPNDRFSAERPEGSISTLTIQRTEQRDSAMYRCASSEGTGFNQPQHFGDGTRLSIL.

This clonotype is judged medium-sized (0.01 to 0.1%). The chain couples TRBV9 to TRBJ2-7, with TRBD2 matching over 9 bases. The junction had 5 bases not matched to a gene; V was cut back by 0 bases and J by 7 bases. Germline lookup yields CDR1 SGDLS and CDR2 YYNGEE. The CDR3 sequence is 14 residues long. The CDR3 loop reads CASSVGIAGVEQYF. The CDR3 DNA is TGTGCCAGCAGCGTAGGGATAGCGGGAGTTGAGCAGTACTTC.